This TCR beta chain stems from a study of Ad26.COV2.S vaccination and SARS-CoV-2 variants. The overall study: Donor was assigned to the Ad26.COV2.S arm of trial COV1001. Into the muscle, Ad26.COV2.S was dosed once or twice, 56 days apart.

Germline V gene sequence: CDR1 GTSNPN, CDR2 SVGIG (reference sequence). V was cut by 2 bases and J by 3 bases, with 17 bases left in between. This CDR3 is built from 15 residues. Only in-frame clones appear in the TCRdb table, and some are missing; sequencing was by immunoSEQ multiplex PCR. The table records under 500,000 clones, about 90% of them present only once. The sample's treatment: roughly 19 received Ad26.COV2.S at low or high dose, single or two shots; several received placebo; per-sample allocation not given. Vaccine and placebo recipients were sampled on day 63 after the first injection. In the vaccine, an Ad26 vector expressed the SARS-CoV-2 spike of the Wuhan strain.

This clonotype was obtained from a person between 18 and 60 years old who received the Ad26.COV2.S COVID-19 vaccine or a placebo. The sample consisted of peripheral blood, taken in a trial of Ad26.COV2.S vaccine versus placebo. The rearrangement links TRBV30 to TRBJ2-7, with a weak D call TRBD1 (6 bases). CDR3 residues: CAWSWAGTRNYEQYF. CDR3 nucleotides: TGTGCCTGGAGTTGGGCCGGGACACGAAACTACGAGCAGTACTTC.